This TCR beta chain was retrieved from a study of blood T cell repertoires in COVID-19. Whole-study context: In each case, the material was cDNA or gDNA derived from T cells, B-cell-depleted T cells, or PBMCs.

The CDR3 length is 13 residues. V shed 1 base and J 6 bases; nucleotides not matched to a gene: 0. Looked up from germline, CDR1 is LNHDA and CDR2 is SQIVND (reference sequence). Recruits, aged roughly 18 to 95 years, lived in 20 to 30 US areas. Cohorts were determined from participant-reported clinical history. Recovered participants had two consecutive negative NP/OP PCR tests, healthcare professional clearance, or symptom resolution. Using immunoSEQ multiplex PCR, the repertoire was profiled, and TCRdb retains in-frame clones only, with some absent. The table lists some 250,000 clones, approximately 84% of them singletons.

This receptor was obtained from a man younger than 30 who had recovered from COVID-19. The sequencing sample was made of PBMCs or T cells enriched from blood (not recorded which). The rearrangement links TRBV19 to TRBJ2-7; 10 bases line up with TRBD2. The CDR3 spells CASSIGTSGEQYF. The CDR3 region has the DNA TGTGCCAGTAGTATAGGGACTAGCGGCGAGCAGTACTTC.